This T cell receptor (beta chain) was documented in a study of cytomegalovirus exposure and HLA in healthy donors. Germline V gives CDR1 WNHNN, CDR2 SYGVQD (reference sequence). V was shortened by 4 bases and J by 4 bases, with 13 bases between the two germline ends. This CDR3 spans 14 amino acids. In the case of this clone: Its antigen is not identified.

Study outcomes and limitations: Upon later analysis, HLA-associated TCR beta chains proved more clonally expanded than other, equally common chains. Under in vitro conditions, a few CMV-associated chains were confirmed as specific for CMV antigens.

The PCR contained 60 Vbeta and 13 Jbeta primers. This table comes from immunoSEQ multiplex PCR, and its TCRdb copy is limited to in-frame clones, with some not included. The table shows roughly 200,000 clones, with roughly 70% occurring only once. Sequenced input: PBMCs. This receptor was taken from a male donor in good health and CMV-seronegative. The V and J genes are TRBV10-1 and TRBJ1-1, with D hard to call. The CDR3 nucleotides read TGCGCCAGCAGTGCGACCGCGGGTAGCACTGAAGCTTTCTTT. Encoded protein: CASSATAGSTEAFF.